One sample yielded the 27 T cell receptor beta chains listed below, sequenced in a study of blood T cell repertoires in COVID-19. This table comes from immunoSEQ multiplex PCR, and its TCRdb copy is limited to in-frame clones, with some not included. The sample yields approximately 470,000 clones, about nine tenths seen once. Sequencing was done on a sample of PBMCs or T cells enriched from blood (not recorded which). These receptors were collected from a woman between 18 and 30 years old who had recovered from COVID-19.

CDR3 coding DNA: TGTGCCAGCAGCTCCACCCGGAGTTATCTCGCAACAGATACGCAGTATTTT. Protein: CASSSTRSYLATDTQYF. The chain couples TRBV5-4 to TRBJ2-3; D remains unclear. CDR3 size: 17 residues. Per germline, CDR1 SGHNT and CDR2 YYREEE (reference sequence). Trimming stripped 3 bases from V and 3 bases from J, with 20 bases between.

The V gene is TRBV6-6, the J gene TRBJ2-2; D possibly corresponds to TRBD2 (6 bases). From germline, CDR1 is MNHNY and CDR2 SVGAGI (reference sequence). The CDR3 is 14 residues long. V was cut by 4 bases and J by 0 bases, with 6 bases left in between. The CDR3 spells CASSWDSNTGELFF. DNA of the CDR3: TGTGCCAGCAGTTGGGACTCGAACACCGGGGAGCTGTTTTTT.

V usage is TRBV30 and J usage is TRBJ1-4; the D gene is possibly TRBD1 (6 bases). CDR1 and CDR2 from the germline V gene are GTSNPN and SVGIG (reference sequence). The CDR3 is made up of 13 amino acids. Trimming removed 5 bases at V and 5 bases at J, with 12 bases between. The CDR3 spells CAWATRGNEKLFF. The CDR3 DNA follows: TGTGCCTGGGCCACGAGGGGGAATGAAAAACTGTTTTTT.

This clone was seen only a few times. The chain couples TRBV15 to TRBJ1-5; D possibly corresponds to TRBD1 (6 bases). Trimming removed 0 bases from V and 7 bases from J, with 19 bases in between. CDR1 and CDR2 (germline): LNHNV, YYDKDF (reference sequence). This CDR3 is built from 17 residues. The DNA of the CDR3 is TGTGCCACCAGCAGAGATCTCTTAGGGGACAAAGGACAGCCCCAGCATTTT. It encodes CATSRDLLGDKGQPQHF.

J is TRBJ2-2 and V is TRBV28; maybe TRBD1 (7 bases). The CDR3 has 15 amino acids. Germline V gene lookup returns CDR1 MDHEN and CDR2 SYDVKM. Between the trimmed V and J ends, which lost 3 bases and 5 bases, there was a span of 13 bases. CDR3 loop: CASSFSQGGTGELFF. The CDR3 nucleotides read TGTGCCAGCAGTTTCAGCCAGGGGGGTACCGGGGAGCTGTTTTTT.

As to this clone: The identical CDR3 is also encoded by other nucleotide sequences in the sample. The chain recombines TRBV3-1 (or the pseudogene TRBV3-2) with TRBJ1-2; no clear D. Per germline, CDR1 LGHDT and CDR2 YNNKEL (reference sequence). V was clipped by 5 bases and J by 8 bases, with 12 bases between them. CDR3 length: 12 amino acids. The CDR3 DNA reads as TGTGCCAGCAGCTCAGGCTCGGGAGGCTACACCTTC. The encoded protein is CASSSGSGGYTF.

The genes are TRBV2 and TRBJ2-1, with 11 bases lining up with TRBD2. J lost 5 bases, V lost 7 bases, and 7 bases had no gene match. This CDR3 region has 15 residues. CDR1 and CDR2 from the germline V gene are SNHLY and FYNNEI. This chain's CDR3 is CASNILAGVDNEQFF. The CDR3 nucleotides read TGTGCCAGCAACATACTAGCGGGGGTAGACAATGAGCAGTTCTTC. The full variable domain, in which reference TRBV2 and TRBJ2-1 provide the parts outside the CDR3, is EPEVTQTPSHQVTQMGQEVILRCVPISNHLYFYWYRQILGQKVEFLVSFYNNEISEKSEIFDDQFSVERPDGSNFTLKIRSTKLEDSAMYFCASNILAGVDNEQFFGPGTRLTVL.

The genes are TRBV6-5 and TRBJ1-5, with no clear D. Germline values: CDR1 MNHEY, CDR2 SVGAGI. The CDR3 spans 14 residues. The germline V and J ends were trimmed by 8 bases and 0 bases, with 11 bases remaining between them. The DNA for the CDR3 is TGTGCCAGCGCAAGAGACAATAGCAATCAGCCCCAGCATTTT. Amino acids: CASARDNSNQPQHF.

This clone was seen a single time. CDR3 sequence: CASSLGDRTGELFF. Written as DNA, the CDR3 is TGTGCCAGCAGCTTGGGGGACAGGACCGGGGAGCTGTTTTTT. The chain employs TRBV5-4 and TRBJ2-2; TRBD1 aligns across 8 bases. Germline CDR1 and CDR2: SGHNT and YYREEE (reference sequence). The CDR3 sequence is 14 residues long. V gave up 0 bases and J gave up 5 bases; unmatched junction bases: 0.

The chain links TRBV7-3 to TRBJ1-2; D unclear. Looked up from germline, CDR1 is SGHTA and CDR2 is FQGTGA. The germline V and J ends were trimmed by 5 bases and 7 bases, with 14 bases remaining between them. The CDR3 covers 13 residues. CDR3 in DNA: TGTGCCAGCAGCCGCGACATGGGGAGTGGCTACACCTTC. Amino acids: CASSRDMGSGYTF.

This chain joins TRBV27 and TRBJ1-6, with unresolved D. V gave up 8 bases and J gave up 6 bases, with 14 bases separating them. Germline V gene lookup returns CDR1 MNHEY and CDR2 SMNVEV (reference sequence). CDR3 length: 14 amino acids. The CDR3, as DNA: TGTGCCAGCTGCTTCGGGTATACTAATTCACCCCTCCACTTT. This sequence encodes CASCFGYTNSPLHF.

The J gene is TRBJ2-1, the V gene TRBV28; 7 bases are a match to TRBD2. The CDR3 spans 15 residues. Germline loops: CDR1 MDHEN, CDR2 SYDVKM. V was pared by 2 bases and J by 3 bases, with 4 bases of the junction left unmatched. The CDR3 reads CASSLTSGVYNEQFF. Here the CDR3 DNA reads TGTGCCAGCAGTTTAACGAGCGGGGTCTACAATGAGCAGTTCTTC.

The CDR3 DNA reads as TGTGCCTGGGGGGGGCAGAACACTGAAGCTTTCTTT. Protein sequence: CAWGGQNTEAFF. This chain links TRBV30 with TRBJ1-1; TRBD1 might be the D (6 bases). The germline V gene encodes CDR1 GTSNPN and CDR2 SVGIG (reference sequence). Trimming shortened V by 5 bases and J by 1 base, and 8 bases separated the two germline ends. The length of the CDR3 is 12 residues.

The rearrangement links TRBV21-1 to TRBJ1-2. TRBV21-1 is recorded as a pseudogene. CDR3 size: 17 residues. CDR3 residues: CASSPSEVLRYNYGYTF. DNA of the CDR3: TGTGCCAGCAGCCCCTCTGAAGTTTTGAGGTATAACTATGGCTACACCTTC.

The CDR3 nucleotides read TGTGCCACCAGTGACCCCGGACAGGGTGGCGTTCTAAAGCAGTACTTC. Encoded protein: CATSDPGQGGVLKQYF. The rearrangement links TRBV24-1 to TRBJ2-7; 8 bases map to TRBD1. Germline V CDR1 and CDR2: KGHDR, SFDVKD. V was pared by 4 bases and J by 8 bases, with 15 bases of the junction left unmatched. The CDR3 has 16 amino acids.

The chain links TRBV29-1 to TRBJ1-2; 7 nucleotides agree with TRBD1. CDR1 and CDR2 (germline): SQVTM, ANQGSEA. V shed 3 bases and J 7 bases; nucleotides not matched to a gene: 11. The CDR3 covers 14 residues. DNA of the CDR3: TGCAGCGTTGACGGACAGGCAGCTAGTAGTGGCTACACCTTC. Its protein is CSVDGQAASSGYTF.

The chain combines TRBV28 with TRBJ1-5, with D perhaps matching TRBD1 (5 bases). The germline CDR1 and CDR2 sequences are MDHEN and SYDVKM. The CDR3 spans 13 residues. V lost 2 bases to trimming and J lost 6 bases, with 8 bases between them. CDR3 residues: CASSLAGLQPQHF. CDR3 sequence (DNA): TGTGCCAGCAGTTTAGCAGGGCTTCAGCCCCAGCATTTT.

The count of this clone is one. The chain links TRBV6-2 or TRBV6-3 to TRBJ2-5; tentatively, D is TRBD2 (5 bases). Germline lookup yields CDR1 MNHEY and CDR2 SVGEGT. Trimming stripped 5 bases from V and 3 bases from J, with 16 bases between. There are 15 residues in the CDR3. The CDR3 DNA sequence: TGTGCCAGCAGTCCCCACTTGGACGGGAAAGAGACCCAGTACTTC. Translation gives CASSPHLDGKETQYF.

The chain joins TRBV9 to TRBJ2-3; the D is unclear. The V end lost 2 bases, the J end lost 0 bases, and 13 bases lay between the germline ends. The CDR3 length is 16 residues. The germline CDR1 and CDR2 sequences are SGDLS and YYNGEE. The CDR3 reads CASSVSPDSSTDTQYF. In DNA form, the CDR3 reads TGTGCCAGCAGCGTGTCTCCAGACTCGAGCACAGATACGCAGTATTTT.

V gene TRBV30 combines with J gene TRBJ2-7, with D possibly TRBD1 on 5 matching bases. The CDR3 has 11 amino acids. Per the germline V gene, CDR1 is GTSNPN and CDR2 is SVGIG (reference sequence). With 1 base removed from V and 5 bases from J, the gap between germline ends came to 6 bases. The CDR3 nucleotides read TGTGCCTGGAGTGAGGGGAACGAGCAGTACTTC. This codes for CAWSEGNEQYF.

The chain is built from TRBV27 and TRBJ1-1; D is perhaps TRBD1 (6 bases). The CDR3 runs to 12 residues. Between the trimmed V and J ends, which lost 6 bases and 3 bases, there was a span of 8 bases. In germline, CDR1 is MNHEY, CDR2 SMNVEV (reference sequence). For the CDR3, the DNA is TGTGCCAGCAGAAGGACAGACACTGAAGCTTTCTTT. Translating gives CASRRTDTEAFF.

V usage is TRBV25-1 and J usage is TRBJ2-7; 7 bases fit TRBD1. CDR3 size: 14 residues. J lost 0 bases, V lost 4 bases, and 3 bases had no gene match. Per the germline V gene, CDR1 is MGHDK and CDR2 is SYGVNS. CDR3 DNA sequence: TGTGCCAGCAGTGGGGACAGACCCTCCTACGAGCAGTACTTC. Protein sequence: CASSGDRPSYEQYF.

The chain carries TRBV11-2 and TRBJ2-5; 7 bases fit TRBD2. V lost 3 bases and J lost 3; bases outside the gene matches: 7. The CDR3 extends over 15 amino acids. Germline CDR1 reads SGHAT; CDR2 reads FQNNGV. CDR3 bases: TGTGCCAGCAGCTTGGGAGGGGAAGGAGAAGAGACCCAGTACTTC. Amino acid sequence: CASSLGGEGEETQYF.

Concerning this clone: The identical CDR3 is also encoded by other nucleotide sequences in the sample. The chain combines TRBV30 with TRBJ1-1, with 11 bases matching TRBD1. The V and J ends lost 5 bases and 4 bases, in that order; junction bases with no gene match: 0. The CDR3 runs 12 residues. Per the germline V gene, CDR1 is GTSNPN and CDR2 is SVGIG (reference sequence). CDR3 sequence: CAWGTGGTEAFF. As DNA, the CDR3 is TGTGCCTGGGGGACAGGGGGCACTGAAGCTTTCTTT. Using reference TRBV30 and TRBJ1-1 for the parts outside the CDR3, the full variable domain is SQTIHQWPATLVQPVGSPLSLECTVEGTSNPNLYWYRQAAGRGLQLLFYSVGIGQISSEVPQNLSASRPQDRQFILSSKKLLLSDSGFYLCAWGTGGTEAFFGQGTRLTVV.

This chain links TRBV6-4 with TRBJ2-3; the match to TRBD2 covers 9 bases. V shed 3 bases and J 5 bases; nucleotides not matched to a gene: 9. Germline CDR1 reads MRHNA; CDR2 reads SNTAGT. CDR3 size: 16 residues. The CDR3 coding sequence is TGTGCCAGCAGTGAATCTGCGGGGGGGACCGGAGATACGCAGTATTTT. Translating gives CASSESAGGTGDTQYF.

The gene calls are TRBV28 and TRBJ2-5; 13 bases agree with TRBD2. Losses at the gene ends were 10 bases for V and 5 bases for J; bases not matched to a gene: 19. In germline, CDR1 is MDHEN, CDR2 SYDVKM. CDR3 size: 18 residues. In DNA form, the CDR3 reads TGTGCCACGACACCTGGACTAGCGGGGGTTGGGGCCGGGGAGACCCAGTACTTC. Translated: CATTPGLAGVGAGETQYF.

This sequence joins TRBV7-9 and TRBJ1-2; 7 bases are shared with TRBD1. The CDR3 length is 15 residues. V lost 5 bases to trimming and J lost 3 bases; unmatched junction nucleotides: 9. Germline V lookup: CDR1 SEHNR, CDR2 FQNEAQ (reference sequence). CDR3 in DNA: TGTGCCAGCAGCCACCGGCTAGACAGGGACTATGGCTACACCTTC. It codes for CASSHRLDRDYGYTF.